Below, 28 T cell receptor beta chains from the same sample are listed, as sequenced in a study of response to subunit inactivated influenza vaccine. Each CDR3 protein gets one entry after TCRdb re-called the RT-PCR reads with MiXCR. The repertoire holds about 160,000 distinct CDR3 sequences, with approximately 11% as singletons. This specimen was non-naive T cells sorted from PBMCs, taken 40 to 50 days after vaccination. Receptor source: a man in his fifties who received an inactivated influenza vaccine.

CDR3 sequence reads: CSAMGVQGSATF. Written as DNA, the CDR3 is TGCAGTGCCATGGGAGTCCAAGGGTCCGCCACCTTC. The chain has TRBV20-1 and TRBJ1-2, with D unresolved. CDR3 length: 12 amino acids. Germline CDR1 and CDR2: DFQATT and SNEGSKA (reference sequence). Trimming left V 6 bases short and J 13 bases short, with 21 bases between.

The rearrangement joins TRBV5-5 to TRBJ2-2; TRBD2 matches 9 bases. V shed 0 bases, J shed 4 bases, and the junction held 7 bases outside the gene matches. CDR1 SGHKS and CDR2 YYEKEE come from the germline V gene (reference sequence). This CDR3 spans 17 amino acids. The CDR3 region is CASSLVGVRGGTGELFF. DNA of the CDR3: TGTGCCAGCAGCTTGGTCGGTGTGCGGGGGGGCACCGGGGAGCTGTTTTTT. The whole variable domain, filled in from reference TRBV5-5 and TRBJ2-2, reads DAGVTQSPTHLIKTRGQQVTLRCSPISGHKSVSWYQQVLGQGPQFIFQYYEKEERGRGNFPDRFSARQFPNYSSELNVNALLLGDSALYLCASSLVGVRGGTGELFFGEGSRLTVL.

This clonotype was seen a handful of times. The chain joins TRBV5-6 to TRBJ2-3, with D perhaps matching TRBD2 (5 bases). Looked up from germline, CDR1 is SGHDT and CDR2 is YYEEEE. Trimming left V 0 bases short and J 2 bases short, with 13 bases between. This CDR3 contains 16 residues. CDR3 in amino acids: CASSLVGQRLTDTQYF. The CDR3 coding sequence is TGTGCCAGCAGCTTGGTCGGGCAGCGGCTCACAGATACGCAGTATTTT.

V and J are TRBV5-5 and TRBJ1-4, with no clear D. In germline, CDR1 is SGHKS, CDR2 YYEKEE (reference sequence). The CDR3 consists of 14 residues. V was pared by 0 bases and J by 4 bases, with 7 bases between. The CDR3 loop reads CASSLEFGNEKLFF. Written as DNA, the CDR3 is TGTGCCAGCAGCTTGGAGTTCGGTAATGAAAAACTGTTTTTT.

The rearrangement uses TRBV10-2 and TRBJ2-3; tentatively, D is TRBD2 (6 bases). V was shortened by 4 bases and J by 5 bases, with 13 bases between the two germline ends. This CDR3 contains 14 residues. CDR1 and CDR2 from the germline V gene are WSHSY and SAAADI. The DNA for the CDR3 is TGCGCCAGCAGTGTTGGGCGGGGAGGAGATACGCAGTATTTT. Translating it yields CASSVGRGGDTQYF.

There are a few counts of this clonotype. The V gene is TRBV20-1, the J gene TRBJ2-2; 10 nucleotides match TRBD2. V trimming: 5 bases; J trimming: 6 bases; junction bases outside the gene matches: 12. The CDR3 runs to 16 residues. Germline V CDR1 and CDR2: DFQATT, SNEGSKA (reference sequence). The chain's CDR3 is CSAPGRLAGDSGELFF. CDR3 DNA: TGCAGTGCTCCGGGCAGGCTAGCGGGAGATTCCGGGGAGCTGTTTTTT.

The chain joins TRBV5-1 to TRBJ1-2; TRBD1 is a possible D gene (6 bases). V was trimmed by 4 bases and J by 4 bases, leaving 14 bases between them. There are 14 residues in the CDR3. CDR1 and CDR2 (germline): SGHRS, YFSETQ. The CDR3 region is CASSRDTGGYGYTF. CDR3 bases: TGCGCCAGCAGCAGGGACACGGGAGGCTATGGCTACACCTTC.

This clonotype was picked up many times. This chain joins TRBV5-6 and TRBJ2-7; D unresolved. The V and J ends lost 0 bases and 0 bases respectively, with 10 bases between them. The CDR3 consists of 15 residues. Germline V gene data show CDR1 as SGHDT and CDR2 as YYEEEE. CDR3 nucleotide sequence: TGTGCCAGCAGCTTGGATCCCCATGACTCCTACGAGCAGTACTTC. This sequence encodes CASSLDPHDSYEQYF.

The V and J genes are TRBV6-2 or TRBV6-3 and TRBJ2-7; D ambiguous. Germline-derived CDR1 and CDR2 are MNHEY and SVGEGT. Trimming took 6 bases from V and 5 from J, leaving 17 bases between them. This CDR3 region has 14 residues. CDR3 in amino acids: CASSRTMEAHEQYF. DNA for the CDR3: TGTGCCAGCAGCCGCACCATGGAAGCCCACGAGCAGTACTTC.

This clonotype was counted at least ten times. The chain recombines TRBV29-1 with TRBJ2-7; the D gene is possibly TRBD2 (5 bases). Germline-derived CDR1 and CDR2 are SQVTM and ANQGSEA. The length of the CDR3 is 13 residues. Trimming stripped 5 bases from V and 2 bases from J, with 13 bases between. CDR3 region: CSVLGSRPYEQYF. The CDR3, as DNA: TGCAGCGTTCTAGGGAGTCGACCCTACGAGCAGTACTTC.

This clonotype was detected a few times. This rearrangement joins TRBV6-2 or TRBV6-3 to TRBJ2-1; D gene ambiguous. The CDR3 length is 11 residues. The germline V and J ends were trimmed by 5 bases and 9 bases, with 8 bases remaining between them. Germline V CDR1 and CDR2: MNHEY, SVGEGT. This chain's CDR3 is CASSPLFEQFF. The DNA for the CDR3 is TGTGCCAGCAGTCCCTTGTTTGAGCAGTTCTTC.

This clonotype was picked up a small number of times. J is TRBJ2-7 and V is TRBV20-1; D is possibly TRBD2 (6 bases). CDR3 length: 14 residues. Per the germline V gene, CDR1 is DFQATT and CDR2 is SNEGSKA (reference sequence). V shed 6 bases and J shed 0 bases, with 15 bases lying between them. This CDR3 is CSATLAHSSYEQYF. The CDR3 coding sequence is TGCAGTGCGACCCTAGCGCATAGCTCCTACGAGCAGTACTTC.

V usage is TRBV3-1 and J usage is TRBJ2-3; the D gene is possibly TRBD2 (6 bases). Per the germline V gene, CDR1 is LGHDT and CDR2 is YNNKEL (reference sequence). The CDR3 contains 19 residues. V was trimmed by 4 bases and J by 2 bases, leaving 25 bases between them. The CDR3, as DNA: TGTGCCAGCAGCCGCCGGATACACCTGAGCGGGCGACCCACAGATACGCAGTATTTT. This translates into CASSRRIHLSGRPTDTQYF.

V gene TRBV20-1 combines with J gene TRBJ2-2, with 8 bases that match TRBD2. CDR3 length: 14 residues. V lost 3 bases to trimming and J lost 5 bases; unmatched junction nucleotides: 5. Germline V lookup: CDR1 DFQATT, CDR2 SNEGSKA (reference sequence). In DNA form, the CDR3 reads TGCAGTGCTAGCCCGGGGGGGCCAACCGGGGAGCTGTTTTTT. This encodes CSASPGGPTGELFF.

This clonotype was found many times. The chain is built from TRBV2 and TRBJ1-2; TRBD1 matches at 7 bases. CDR1 and CDR2 from the germline V gene are SNHLY and FYNNEI. This CDR3 has 17 amino acids. Trimming took 5 bases from V and 2 from J; bases not matched to a gene: 14. The CDR3 sequence: CASSSLPTGTANYGYTF. The CDR3 nucleotides read TGTGCCAGCAGTTCGCTCCCGACCGGGACAGCAAACTATGGCTACACCTTC.

This clonotype was seen ten or more times. This rearrangement joins TRBV29-1 to TRBJ2-7; TRBD2 is a possible D gene (5 bases). This CDR3 has 13 residues. The V end lost 5 bases, the J end lost 0 bases, and 11 bases lay between the germline ends. CDR1 and CDR2 (germline): SQVTM, ANQGSEA. CDR3 DNA sequence: TGCAGCGTTTGGACTGCTAACTCCTACGAGCAGTACTTC. It codes for CSVWTANSYEQYF.

In its sample, this clonotype was seen a few times. The gene calls are TRBV28 and TRBJ2-5; 7 bases map to TRBD1. The CDR3 runs to 14 residues. The J segment lost 4 bases and the V segment lost 5 bases, leaving 7 bases of the junction unmatched. Germline V gives CDR1 MDHEN, CDR2 SYDVKM. Here the CDR3 DNA reads TGTGCCAGCAGTCTTACAGGGGCGGGAGAGACCCAGTACTTC. Protein product: CASSLTGAGETQYF.

This clonotype was picked up a small number of times. The chain is built from TRBV11-2 and TRBJ2-5; 8 bases align to TRBD2. Per germline, CDR1 SGHAT and CDR2 FQNNGV. CDR3 size: 16 residues. V lost 2 bases to trimming and J lost 5 bases; unmatched junction nucleotides: 10. CDR3 sequence: CASSLQLAAPSETQYF. CDR3 in DNA: TGTGCCAGCAGCTTACAACTAGCGGCTCCAAGTGAGACCCAGTACTTC.

Comment on this clonotype: A clone one base away is much larger, so this may be a read error. J is TRBJ2-7 and V is TRBV4-1; TRBD2 aligns across 10 bases. CDR1 and CDR2 from the germline V gene are MGHRA and YSYEKL. CDR3 size: 15 residues. The CDR3 region has the DNA TGCGCCAGCAGCCAAGTAGCGGGGGGTTTTTACGAGCGGTACTTC. Protein product: CASSQVAGGFYERYF.

This clonotype was recorded once. The junction differs from germline at one of its ends, possibly a read error. The chain couples TRBV3-1 to TRBJ2-2, with D hard to call. CDR3 length: 16 amino acids. The germline V gene encodes CDR1 LGHDT and CDR2 YNNKEL (reference sequence). This chain's CDR3 is CVSSQGLLRNTGELFF. The CDR3 DNA reads as TGTGTCAGCAGCCAAGGCTTACTGAGGAACACCGGGGAGCTGTTTTTT.

The CDR3 protein is CASSLEGTGFGEQYF. DNA of the CDR3: TGTGCCAGCAGCTTAGAAGGGACAGGGTTCGGTGAGCAGTACTTC. The V call is TRBV7-2, the J call TRBJ2-7; TRBD1 matches at 9 bases. The V and J ends lost 1 base and 7 bases, in that order; junction bases with no gene match: 8. The V gene's germline CDR1 is SGHTA and CDR2 FQGNSA. The CDR3 is made up of 15 amino acids.

This clonotype showed up many times. This rearrangement joins TRBV25-1 to TRBJ1-4; weak D call: TRBD1 (6 bases). The CDR3 sequence is 15 residues long. Trimming pared 4 bases from V and 0 bases from J, leaving 9 bases between. Germline values: CDR1 MGHDK, CDR2 SYGVNS. The CDR3 sequence is CASSVRQATNEKLFF. DNA of the CDR3: TGTGCCAGCAGTGTAAGACAGGCAACTAATGAAAAACTGTTTTTT.

This clonotype was picked up a small number of times. This chain uses TRBV3-1 with TRBJ1-1; 7 nucleotides agree with TRBD1. Per the germline V gene, CDR1 is LGHDT and CDR2 is YNNKEL (reference sequence). The length of the CDR3 is 14 residues. The ends lost 4 bases at V and 7 bases at J; junction bases unmatched: 9. Here the CDR3 reads CASSPQGVDGEAFF. CDR3 nucleotides: TGTGCCAGCAGCCCGCAGGGGGTGGACGGTGAAGCTTTCTTT.

This clonotype has ten or more counts. The chain links TRBV7-8 to TRBJ2-1; 8 bases match TRBD2. CDR1 and CDR2 from the germline V gene are SGHVS and FQNEAQ. This CDR3 is 16 amino acids long. Germline trimming cut 1 base from V and 3 bases from J; bases unmatched to any gene: 5. This CDR3 is CASSLESGGLYNEQFF. The CDR3 DNA sequence: TGTGCCAGCAGCTTAGAATCGGGGGGGCTCTACAATGAGCAGTTCTTC.

This clonotype was seen ten or more times. The chain has TRBV3-1 and TRBJ2-4; weak D call: TRBD1 (6 bases). This CDR3 is 16 amino acids long. Trimming stripped 2 bases from V and 7 bases from J, with 18 bases between. CDR1 is LGHDT, CDR2 YNNKEL, per germline (reference sequence). Here the CDR3 DNA reads TGTGCCAGCAGCCAATCCCCGGCCCCAGGGGTGAACATTCAGTACTTC. This gives the protein CASSQSPAPGVNIQYF.

This clonotype was counted between two and nine times. In DNA, the CDR3 is TGTGCCAGCAGCTTGGAGGGAACAACTAATGAAAAACTGTTTTTT. It yields the protein CASSLEGTTNEKLFF. J is TRBJ1-4 and V is TRBV5-5; D gene uncertain. The germline V and J ends were trimmed by 0 bases and 0 bases, with 6 bases remaining between them. Germline loops: CDR1 SGHKS, CDR2 YYEKEE (reference sequence). The CDR3 length is 15 residues.

In this sample, this clonotype turned up a few times. The genes are TRBV2 and TRBJ1-2; D ambiguous. Trimming removed 6 bases at V and 0 bases at J, with 5 bases between. The CDR3 length is 12 residues. Germline V gene sequence: CDR1 SNHLY, CDR2 FYNNEI. CDR3 nucleotides: TGTGCCAGCAGGTCCCCTAACTATGGCTACACCTTC. This encodes CASRSPNYGYTF.

This clonotype appeared a few times. This chain uses TRBV20-1 with TRBJ1-2; TRBD1 matches 10 bases. There are 15 residues in the CDR3. V lost 1 base, J lost 5 bases, and 7 bases stayed unmatched. CDR1 and CDR2 from the germline V gene are DFQATT and SNEGSKA (reference sequence). This chain's CDR3 is CSARVLGTGDYGYTF. The CDR3 nucleotides are TGCAGTGCTAGAGTTTTGGGGACAGGGGATTATGGCTACACCTTC.